The 22 T cell receptor beta chains below all came from one sample that was sequenced in a study of shared clonotypes between healthy human individuals. TCRdb's copy holds only in-frame clones and misses some; the assay was immunoSEQ multiplex PCR. The repertoire holds about half a million clones, more than 65% seen once, with roughly 13% in the top ten. Sequenced: PBMCs. The source is a woman aged 40 to 49 in good health. Some clones in this sample may be carry-over from other donors' samples.

The sample holds a few counts of this clone. The CDR3 nucleotides are TGTGCCAGCAGCTTGGATTCCGGGTCAGGAAACACCATATATTTT. Its protein is CASSLDSGSGNTIYF. The rearrangement joins TRBV5-5 to TRBJ1-3, with D uncertain. The CDR3 has 15 residues. From germline, CDR1 is SGHKS and CDR2 YYEKEE (reference sequence). Trimming stripped 0 bases from V and 4 bases from J, with 11 bases between.

The chain links TRBV7-6 to TRBJ1-3; TRBD1 aligns across 7 bases. Germline V lookup: CDR1 SGHVS, CDR2 FNYEAQ. V was pared by 6 bases and J by 8 bases, with 13 bases of the junction left unmatched. The CDR3 consists of 15 residues. This CDR3 reads CASRQGTGATDTIYF. The CDR3 coding sequence is TGTGCCAGCAGACAAGGCACAGGGGCTACGGACACCATATATTTT.

This clone was seen only a few times. A far larger clone is one base from this, pointing to a likely read error. The chain carries TRBV30 and TRBJ2-1, with 9 bases that match TRBD2. CDR1 GTSNPN and CDR2 SVGIG come from the germline V gene (reference sequence). After removal of 2 bases from V and 8 bases from J, the junction contained 10 bases not matched to a gene. This CDR3 is built from 15 residues. This chain's CDR3 is CAWSSWTSEGDEQFF. In nucleotides, the CDR3 is TGTGCCTGGAGTTCCTGGACTAGCGAGGGCGATGAGCAGTTCTTC.

This clone turned up a few times. The genes are TRBV2 and TRBJ2-1; D ambiguous. Trimming removed 3 bases from V and 4 bases from J, with 4 bases in between. The CDR3 is 12 residues long. Germline values: CDR1 SNHLY, CDR2 FYNNEI. CDR3 residues: CASSDRYNEQFF. The DNA for the CDR3 is TGTGCCAGCAGTGACCGGTACAATGAGCAGTTCTTC.

The chain couples TRBV4-2 to TRBJ2-7; tentative D call: TRBD2 (6 bases). Germline assignment: CDR1 LGHNA and CDR2 YNFKEQ. The CDR3 extends over 15 amino acids. V lost 1 base, J lost 3 bases, and 13 bases lay in between. Written as DNA, the CDR3 is TGTGCCAGCAGCCAAGGGACGGACGGGAGCTACGAGCAGTACTTC. This codes for CASSQGTDGSYEQYF.

This chain joins TRBV7-8 and TRBJ2-1, with D tentatively TRBD1 (6 bases). Trimming left V 5 bases short and J 9 bases short, with 26 bases between. The CDR3 totals 17 residues. Germline V gene lookup returns CDR1 SGHVS and CDR2 FQNEAQ. The CDR3 coding sequence is TGTGCCAGCAGCCAGCTTCCCGGGACACAAGTGGGCATTGAGCAGTTCTTC. This codes for CASSQLPGTQVGIEQFF.

Remarks on this clone: A far larger clone is a single base away, which makes a read error likely. The V gene is TRBV9, the J gene TRBJ2-5; 8 positions agree with TRBD1. CDR1 is SGDLS and CDR2 is YYNGEE in the germline V gene. The CDR3 is made up of 14 amino acids. DNA of the CDR3: TGTGCCAGCAGCGCAGGACAGGGCCAAGATACCCAGTACTTC. Translating gives CASSAGQGQDTQYF.

This clone was counted at least ten times. This same CDR3 is encoded by further DNA sequences in the sample. The chain combines TRBV7-8 with TRBJ1-5; D is uncertain. The CDR3 has 17 residues. V lost 2 bases to trimming and J lost 0 bases, with 14 bases between them. Germline CDR1 is SGHVS and CDR2 is FQNEAQ. The CDR3 bases are TGTGCCAGCAGCTTAAGGCAGGCGGACTATAGCAATCAGCCCCAGCATTTT. It encodes CASSLRQADYSNQPQHF.

This clone was seen more than once but under ten times. J is TRBJ1-1 and V is TRBV11-2; D unresolved. Per the germline V gene, CDR1 is SGHAT and CDR2 is FQNNGV. The ends were cut back, 0 bases at V and 7 bases at J, with 9 bases in the middle. The CDR3 is 13 residues long. The CDR3 DNA reads as TGTGCCAGCAGCTTAGATTACGGAGTTGAAGCTTTCTTT. It codes for CASSLDYGVEAFF.

This rearrangement joins TRBV5-6 to TRBJ2-6; 8 bases align to TRBD1. Germline assignment: CDR1 SGHDT and CDR2 YYEEEE. V shed 1 base and J 4 bases; nucleotides not matched to a gene: 1. The CDR3 runs 15 residues. Here the CDR3 reads CASSLRTGGANVLTF. CDR3 DNA sequence: TGTGCCAGCAGCTTGAGGACAGGGGGGGCCAACGTCCTGACTTTC. Drawing the rest from reference TRBV5-6 and TRBJ2-6, the complete variable domain is DAGVTQSPTHLIKTRGQQVTLRCSPKSGHDTVSWYQQALGQGPQFIFQYYEEEERQRGNFPDRFSGHQFPNYSSELNVNALLLGDSALYLCASSLRTGGANVLTFGAGSRLTVL.

The V call is TRBV30, the J call TRBJ2-7; TRBD2 aligns across 8 bases. The CDR3 loop spans 13 amino acids. Germline V CDR1 and CDR2: GTSNPN, SVGIG (reference sequence). The V and J ends lost 4 bases and 6 bases, in that order; junction bases with no gene match: 8. The CDR3 protein is CAWIGAGGAEQYF. In nucleotides, the CDR3 is TGTGCCTGGATCGGTGCGGGAGGAGCCGAGCAGTACTTC.

The chain uses TRBV19 and TRBJ2-1; 11 bases align to TRBD2. Germline V lookup: CDR1 LNHDA, CDR2 SQIVND (reference sequence). The V segment lost 7 bases and the J segment 2 bases; nucleotides outside the gene matches: 4. The CDR3 totals 15 residues. This CDR3 is CASKYSGRAYNEQFF. The CDR3, as DNA: TGTGCCAGTAAATATAGCGGGAGGGCCTACAATGAGCAGTTCTTC.

J is TRBJ2-2 and V is TRBV10-3; TRBD2 matches at 9 bases. The V gene end was trimmed by 6 bases and the J gene end by 2 bases; junction bases not matched to a gene: 4. This CDR3 is 15 amino acids long. Germline lookup yields CDR1 ENHRY and CDR2 SYGVKD. The chain's CDR3 is CAISLAGFNTGELFF. CDR3 DNA: TGTGCCATCAGCCTAGCGGGGTTCAACACCGGGGAGCTGTTTTTT.

In DNA, the CDR3 is TGTGCCAGCAGTGGCCAGGGGGCGATTACCGGGGAGCTGTTTTTT. It codes for CASSGQGAITGELFF. The chain links TRBV2 to TRBJ2-2, with 8 bases fitting TRBD1. The CDR3 totals 15 residues. Germline lookup yields CDR1 SNHLY and CDR2 FYNNEI. V shed 4 bases and J 5 bases; nucleotides not matched to a gene: 6.

Concerning this clone: A much larger clone differs from this one at a single base, so this may be a read error. The genes are TRBV7-9 and TRBJ2-1; no firm D call. CDR1 and CDR2 (germline): SEHNR, FQNEAQ (reference sequence). This CDR3 has 13 amino acids. CDR3 bases: TGTACCAGCAGCTTAGACCTACTGGGTGAGCAGTTCTTC. Translation: CTSSLDLLGEQFF. Full variable domain (missing parts from reference TRBV7-9 and TRBJ2-1): DTGVSQNPRHKITKRGQNVTFRCDPISEHNRLYWYRQTLGQGPEFLTYFQNEAQLEKSRLLSDRFSAERPKGSFSTLEIQRTEQGDSAMYLCTSSLDLLGEQFFGPGTRLTVL.

The chain carries TRBV27 and TRBJ1-4; D unclear. This CDR3 is built from 17 residues. From germline, CDR1 is MNHEY and CDR2 SMNVEV (reference sequence). The V gene lost 0 bases and the J gene lost 6 bases, with 17 bases spanning the gap. The CDR3 region is CASSLSDPAAAYEKLFF. CDR3 in DNA: TGTGCCAGCAGTTTATCCGACCCGGCAGCCGCGTATGAAAAACTGTTTTTT.

CDR3 loop: CASSQGYGTPSYEQYF. CDR3 DNA sequence: TGCGCCAGCAGCCAAGGATACGGGACACCATCCTACGAGCAGTACTTC. The chain employs TRBV4-1 and TRBJ2-7; D possibly corresponds to TRBD1 (6 bases). The germline V and J ends were trimmed by 1 base and 1 base, with 14 bases remaining between them. Germline CDR1 MGHRA, CDR2 YSYEKL. The CDR3 covers 16 residues.

This chain links TRBV5-4 with TRBJ2-7; D call uncertain. This CDR3 contains 15 residues. Trimming removed 4 bases at V and 2 bases at J, with 16 bases between. Germline V gene lookup returns CDR1 SGHNT and CDR2 YYREEE (reference sequence). CDR3 coding DNA: TGTGCCAGCAGCCCAAGACCCGAGCGAGCCTACGAGCAGTACTTC. Translation gives CASSPRPERAYEQYF.

As concerns this clone: A far larger clone is only one base removed, so a read error is likely. The chain combines TRBV11-3 with TRBJ2-5, with 7 positions matching TRBD2. V lost 5 bases to trimming and J lost 5 bases; unmatched junction nucleotides: 11. The CDR3 runs to 15 residues. Germline V gene sequence: CDR1 SGHNT, CDR2 YENEEA. In nucleotides, the CDR3 is TGTGCCAGCAGCCCCACTAGCGTGGTGGTTGAGACCCAGTACTTC. This gives the protein CASSPTSVVVETQYF.

The rearrangement links TRBV6-6 to TRBJ2-2; 8 bases align to TRBD1. Germline loops: CDR1 MNHNY, CDR2 SVGAGI (reference sequence). The CDR3 runs to 14 residues. The trim removed 8 bases at V and 6 bases at J, leaving 8 bases unmatched. The CDR3 bases are TGTGCCAGCGTCGAGACAGGGGACTCCGGGGAGCTGTTTTTT. This translates into CASVETGDSGELFF.

The V and J genes are TRBV9 and TRBJ2-5, with TRBD2 identical over 11 bases. The CDR3 contains 15 residues. V dropped 6 bases and J dropped 0; count of bases not matched to a gene: 4. In germline, CDR1 is SGDLS, CDR2 YYNGEE. The CDR3 DNA reads TGTGCCAGCACCACGGGACTAGCGGACCAAGAGACCCAGTACTTC. It encodes CASTTGLADQETQYF. The variable domain in full, completed from reference TRBV9 and TRBJ2-5, reads DSGVTQTPKHLITATGQRVTLRCSPRSGDLSVYWYQQSLDQGLQFLIQYYNGEERAKGNILERFSAQQFPDLHSELNLSSLELGDSALYFCASTTGLADQETQYFGPGTRLLVL.

Comments on this clone: Other nucleotide sequences in the sample specify the same CDR3. The chain carries TRBV7-2 and TRBJ1-5; the D is unclear. Germline V gives CDR1 SGHTA, CDR2 FQGNSA. V lost 5 bases and J lost 4, with 6 bases in between. The length of the CDR3 is 12 residues. The CDR3 protein is CASSPSNQPQHF. The CDR3 DNA is TGTGCCAGCAGCCCCTCAAATCAGCCCCAGCATTTT. The full variable domain, its missing parts supplied by reference TRBV7-2 and TRBJ1-5, is GAGVSQSPSNKVTEKGKDVELRCDPISGHTALYWYRQSLGQGLEFLIYFQGNSAPDKSGLPSDRFSAERTGGSVSTLTIQRTQQEDSAVYLCASSPSNQPQHFGDGTRLSIL.